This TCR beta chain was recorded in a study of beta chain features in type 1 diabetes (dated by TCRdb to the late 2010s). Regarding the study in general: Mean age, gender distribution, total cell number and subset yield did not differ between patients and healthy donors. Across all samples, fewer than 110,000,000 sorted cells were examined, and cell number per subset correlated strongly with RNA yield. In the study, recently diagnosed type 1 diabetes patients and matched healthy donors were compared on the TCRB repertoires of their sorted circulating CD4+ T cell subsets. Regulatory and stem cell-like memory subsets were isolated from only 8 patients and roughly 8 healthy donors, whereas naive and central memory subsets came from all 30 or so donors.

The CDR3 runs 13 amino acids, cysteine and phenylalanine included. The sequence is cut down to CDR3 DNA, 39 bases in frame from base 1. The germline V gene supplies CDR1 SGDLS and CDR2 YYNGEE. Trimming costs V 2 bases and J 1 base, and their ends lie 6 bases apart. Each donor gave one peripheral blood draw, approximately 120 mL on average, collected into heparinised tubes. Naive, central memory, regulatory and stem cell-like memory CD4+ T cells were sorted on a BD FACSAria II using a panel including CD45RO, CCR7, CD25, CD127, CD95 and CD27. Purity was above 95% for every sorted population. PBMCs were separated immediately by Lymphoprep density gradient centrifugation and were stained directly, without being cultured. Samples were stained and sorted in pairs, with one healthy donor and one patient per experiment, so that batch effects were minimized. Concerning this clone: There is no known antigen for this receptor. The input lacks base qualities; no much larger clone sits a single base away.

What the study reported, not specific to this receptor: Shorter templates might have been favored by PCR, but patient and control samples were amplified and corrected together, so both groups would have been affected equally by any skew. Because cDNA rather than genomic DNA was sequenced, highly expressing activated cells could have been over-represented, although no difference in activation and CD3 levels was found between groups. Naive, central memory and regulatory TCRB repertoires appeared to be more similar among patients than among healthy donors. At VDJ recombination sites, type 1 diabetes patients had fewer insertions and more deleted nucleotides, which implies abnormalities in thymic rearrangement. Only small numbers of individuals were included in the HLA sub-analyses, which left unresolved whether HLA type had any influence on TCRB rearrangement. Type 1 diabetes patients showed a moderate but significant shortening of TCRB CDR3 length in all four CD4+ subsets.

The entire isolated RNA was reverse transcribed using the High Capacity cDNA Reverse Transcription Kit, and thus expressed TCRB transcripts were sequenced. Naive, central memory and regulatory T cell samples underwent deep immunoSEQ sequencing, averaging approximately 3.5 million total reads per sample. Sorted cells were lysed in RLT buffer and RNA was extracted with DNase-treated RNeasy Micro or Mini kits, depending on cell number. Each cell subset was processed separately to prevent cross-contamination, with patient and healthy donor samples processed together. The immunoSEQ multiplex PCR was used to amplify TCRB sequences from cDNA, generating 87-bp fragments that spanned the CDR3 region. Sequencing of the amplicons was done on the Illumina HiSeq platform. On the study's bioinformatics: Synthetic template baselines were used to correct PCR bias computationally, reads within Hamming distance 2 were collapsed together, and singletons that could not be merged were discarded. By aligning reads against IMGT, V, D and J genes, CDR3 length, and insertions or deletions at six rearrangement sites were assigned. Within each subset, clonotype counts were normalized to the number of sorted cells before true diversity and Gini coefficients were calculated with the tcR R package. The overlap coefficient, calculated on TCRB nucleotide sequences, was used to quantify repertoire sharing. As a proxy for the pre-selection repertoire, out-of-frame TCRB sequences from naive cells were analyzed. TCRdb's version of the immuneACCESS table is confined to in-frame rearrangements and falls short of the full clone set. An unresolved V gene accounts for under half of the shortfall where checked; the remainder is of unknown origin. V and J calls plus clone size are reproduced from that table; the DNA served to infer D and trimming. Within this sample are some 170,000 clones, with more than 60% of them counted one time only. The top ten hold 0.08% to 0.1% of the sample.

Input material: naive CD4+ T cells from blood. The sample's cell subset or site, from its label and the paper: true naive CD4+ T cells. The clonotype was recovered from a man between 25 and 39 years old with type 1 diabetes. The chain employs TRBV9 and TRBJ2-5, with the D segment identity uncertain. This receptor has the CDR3 CASSVLGQETQYF. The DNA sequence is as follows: TGTGCCAGCAGCGTCCTAGGCCAAGAGACCCAGTACTTC.